Reported below is one T cell receptor beta chain. No antigen is known for it. These data originate in a study of PD-L1 blockade in urothelial cancer. In the study overall: Patients initiated atezolizumab in the mid-2010s at 1,200 mg intravenously every 3 weeks.

General study points: At 3 weeks on treatment, tumor-associated clones expanded more with durable benefit.

The V and J ends lost 4 bases and 6 bases, in that order; junction bases with no gene match: 15. The CDR3 is 18 amino acids. Germline V gene lookup returns CDR1 SGDLS and CDR2 YYNGEE. TCRdb's table, derived via immunoSEQ multiplex PCR, lists solely in-frame clones and lacks some. The repertoire holds about 69,000 clones, with about 89% as singletons. The genes are TRBV9 and TRBJ2-1; the match to TRBD2 covers 11 bases. The sequence came from a man aged 60 to 69 with urothelial cancer. Here the sequenced sample was PBMCs, taken around atezolizumab (anti-PD-L1) treatment. The CDR3 loop is CASSSRMASGRMVNEQFF. The CDR3 region has the DNA TGTGCCAGCAGCTCCCGTATGGCTAGCGGGAGGATGGTCAATGAGCAGTTCTTC.